Below are 8 T cell receptor beta chains sequenced from a single sample in a study of T cell responses to AZD1222 COVID-19 vaccine. Method: immunoSEQ multiplex PCR; TCRdb's copy keeps in-frame clones and lacks some. The sample lists about 170,000 clones, 87% occurring once. The material sequenced was peripheral blood, taken 28 days after the second AZD1222 dose. All receptors come from an adult who received the AZD1222 COVID-19 vaccine.

This rearrangement joins TRBV3-1 (or the pseudogene TRBV3-2) to TRBJ2-5; 7 positions agree with TRBD2. Germline V gives CDR1 LGHDT, CDR2 YNNKEL (reference sequence). With V trimmed by 0 bases and J by 4 bases, 2 bases remained unmatched. The CDR3 loop spans 14 amino acids. CDR3 sequence (DNA): TGTGCCAGCAGCCAAGAGTCGGGGGGAGAGACCCAGTACTTC. Translated: CASSQESGGETQYF.

This clone showed up just once. The J gene is TRBJ1-1, the V gene TRBV18; D might be TRBD1 (6 bases). The CDR3 spans 14 residues. The V end was cut by 6 bases, the J end by 11 bases, with 22 bases between. Germline lookup yields CDR1 KGHSH and CDR2 LQKENI. The CDR3 coding sequence is TGTGCCAGCTCCCCAGGGGTTGGACAAATGGGGGCTTTCTTT. Protein product: CASSPGVGQMGAFF. Variable domain in full (rest from reference TRBV18 and TRBJ1-1): NAGVMQNPRHLVRRRGQEARLRCSPMKGHSHVYWYRQLPEEGLKFMVYLQKENIIDESGMPKERFSAEFPKEGPSILRIQQVVRGDSAAYFCASSPGVGQMGAFFGQGTRLTVV.

This clone was seen just once. V and J are TRBV5-4 and TRBJ1-2; D gene uncertain. The CDR3 has 14 amino acids. V was shortened by 0 bases and J by 8 bases, with 14 bases between the two germline ends. Germline lookup yields CDR1 SGHNT and CDR2 YYREEE (reference sequence). The CDR3: CASSLDRGIQGYTF. The CDR3 DNA sequence: TGTGCCAGCAGCTTGGATCGGGGAATTCAGGGCTACACCTTC. Together with reference TRBV5-4 and TRBJ1-2, the CDR3 gives the full variable domain: ETGVTQSPTHLIKTRGQQVTLRCSSQSGHNTVSWYQQALGQGPQFIFQYYREEENGRGNFPPRFSGLQFPNYSSELNVNALELDDSALYLCASSLDRGIQGYTFGSGTRLTVV.

The chain recombines TRBV18 with TRBJ1-4, with D hard to call. This CDR3 has 14 amino acids. V was clipped by 0 bases and J by 10 bases, with 12 bases between them. Germline lookup yields CDR1 KGHSH and CDR2 LQKENI. The CDR3 sequence is CASSPPDEPRKLFF. The CDR3 region has the DNA TGTGCCAGCTCACCACCCGACGAACCACGAAAACTGTTTTTT.

The rearrangement uses TRBV3-1 (or the pseudogene TRBV3-2) and TRBJ2-7; D may correspond to TRBD1 or TRBD2 (5 bases each). V lost 3 bases, J lost 1 base, and 28 bases lay in between. The germline V gene has CDR1 LGHDT and CDR2 YNNKEL (reference sequence). The CDR3 length is 20 residues. The CDR3: CASSHYQSPGRRTPSYEQYF. In nucleotides, the CDR3 is TGTGCCAGCAGCCACTACCAATCTCCGGGACGCCGAACCCCTTCCTACGAGCAGTACTTC.

The genes are TRBV5-6 and TRBJ1-1, with 11 nucleotides matching TRBD1. V was pared by 4 bases and J by 5 bases, with 10 bases of the junction left unmatched. Germline V lookup: CDR1 SGHDT, CDR2 YYEEEE. The CDR3 spans 16 residues. CDR3 loop: CASSPDRGRKITEAFF. In DNA form, the CDR3 reads TGTGCCAGCAGCCCGGACAGGGGGCGGAAAATTACTGAAGCTTTCTTT.

This sequence joins TRBV9 and TRBJ2-1, with a possible D match to TRBD2 (6 bases). With 4 bases removed from V and 8 bases from J, the gap between germline ends came to 16 bases. Germline loops: CDR1 SGDLS, CDR2 YYNGEE. The CDR3 sequence is 14 residues long. The DNA for the CDR3 is TGTGCCAGCAGCTCACAAGGGGAGGAGGATGAGCAGTTCTTC. Protein product: CASSSQGEEDEQFF.

V is TRBV4-2 and J is TRBJ1-2; possibly TRBD1 for D (6 bases). V lost 1 base and J 3 bases, leaving 12 bases between the germline ends. Germline values: CDR1 LGHNA, CDR2 YNFKEQ. The CDR3 sequence is 15 residues long. CDR3 sequence (DNA): TGTGCCAGCAGCCAAGTTTGGGACACCCACTATGGCTACACCTTC. Residues: CASSQVWDTHYGYTF.